The 17 T cell receptor beta chains given below trace back to one sample, sequenced in a study of blood T cell repertoires in COVID-19 (dated by TCRdb to about 2020). The library was made by the immunoSEQ multiplex PCR assay. TCRdb took this table from immuneACCESS and kept in-frame rearrangements with V and J called. Such tables lack part of the clones; where checked against another copy, unresolved V genes explain under half of the gap, and the rest is unexplained. Recorded for this sample are 200,000 to 300,000 clones; 85% to 90% of them occurred a single time. 0.99% of the sample lies in the top ten. Sequenced: peripheral blood. Every receptor here comes from a woman aged 40 to 50 who had recovered from COVID-19.

Concerning this clone itself: In the same sample, other DNA sequences code for this CDR3. The J gene is TRBJ1-2, the V gene TRBV29-1; 9 nucleotides match TRBD1. The V segment lost 6 bases and the J segment 2 bases; nucleotides outside the gene matches: 1. This CDR3 has 12 amino acids. Germline V lookup: CDR1 SQVTM, CDR2 ANQGSEA. The CDR3 DNA is TGCAGCGTAGGACAGGGGAACTATGGCTACACCTTC. This gives the protein CSVGQGNYGYTF.

This chain uses TRBV5-1 with TRBJ1-2; 7 bases fit TRBD1. J gave up 4 bases and V 4 bases, and 4 bases lay outside the gene matches. The germline V gene has CDR1 SGHRS and CDR2 YFSETQ. The CDR3 runs 13 residues. The CDR3 sequence is CASSRDRAYGYTF. The CDR3 DNA follows: TGCGCCAGCAGCCGAGACAGGGCCTATGGCTACACCTTC.

This clone was picked up one time. The J gene is TRBJ2-1, the V gene TRBV19; 8 bases are a match to TRBD2. The CDR3 sequence is 20 residues long. Germline V gives CDR1 LNHDA, CDR2 SQIVND (reference sequence). Unmatched junction bases numbered 23, after V lost 5 bases and J lost 5 bases. In DNA, the CDR3 is TGTGCCAGTAGTCCCCTGGCGGCTAGCGGGCCGACAGGCCCAAACAATGAGCAGTTCTTC. Its translation is CASSPLAASGPTGPNNEQFF. The complete variable domain, with remaining parts taken from reference TRBV19 and TRBJ2-1, reads DGGITQSPKYLFRKEGQNVTLSCEQNLNHDAMYWYRQDPGQGLRLIYYSQIVNDFQKGDIAEGYSVSREKKESFPLTVTSAQKNPTAFYLCASSPLAASGPTGPNNEQFFGPGTRLTVL.

This rearrangement joins TRBV20-1 to TRBJ2-1; maybe TRBD2 (6 bases). V lost 3 bases, J lost 5 bases, and 14 bases lay in between. The CDR3 totals 14 residues. Germline V gene lookup returns CDR1 DFQATT and CDR2 SNEGSKA (reference sequence). The CDR3: CSASRPPGDNEQFF. The CDR3 coding sequence is TGCAGTGCTAGTAGGCCTCCGGGGGACAATGAGCAGTTCTTC.

With regard to this clone: A junction boundary mismatches the germline segment, possibly from a read error. V usage is TRBV7-7 and J usage is TRBJ2-7; D is ambiguous. Germline V gene lookup returns CDR1 SSHAT and CDR2 FNYEAQ (reference sequence). The CDR3 runs to 15 residues. CDR3: CASSLESAGAYEQYF. In DNA, the CDR3 is TGTGCTAGCAGCTTAGAGTCAGCTGGAGCCTACGAGCAGTACTTC.

The chain combines TRBV20-1 with TRBJ1-5; unclear D gene. CDR1 and CDR2 (germline): DFQATT, SNEGSKA (reference sequence). V was pared by 3 bases and J by 4 bases, with 4 bases between. The CDR3 is 11 amino acids. CDR3 bases: TGCAGTGCTAGCGGGAATCAGCCCCAGCATTTT. Translation: CSASGNQPQHF.

The V call is TRBV19, the J call TRBJ2-1, with TRBD1 identical over 12 bases. Trimming removed 3 bases from V and 0 bases from J; junction bases left unmatched: 9. Germline CDR1 is LNHDA and CDR2 is SQIVND (reference sequence). This CDR3 spans 19 amino acids. For the CDR3, the DNA is TGTGCCAGTAGTATCGCGGGACAGGGGGCAGCTGGCTCCTACAATGAGCAGTTCTTC. Translated, it gives CASSIAGQGAAGSYNEQFF.

The V call is TRBV3-1 (or the pseudogene TRBV3-2), the J call TRBJ2-6; tentative D call: TRBD1 (6 bases). Germline V lookup: CDR1 LGHDT, CDR2 YNNKEL (reference sequence). Trimming pared 4 bases from V and 0 bases from J, leaving 10 bases between. This CDR3 region has 16 residues. CDR3 coding DNA: TGTGCCAGCAGCCCCCAACAGGGCTCTGGGGCCAACGTCCTGACTTTC. Translated, it gives CASSPQQGSGANVLTF.

The V call is TRBV7-2, the J call TRBJ1-3; D might be TRBD1 (6 bases). Germline values: CDR1 SGHTA, CDR2 FQGNSA. The CDR3 is made up of 16 amino acids. Trimming pared 1 base from V and 3 bases from J, leaving 13 bases between. The CDR3 here is CASSLVGGAGGNTIYF. The CDR3 DNA reads TGTGCCAGCAGCTTAGTAGGGGGGGCCGGTGGAAACACCATATATTTT.

The V call is TRBV4-1, the J call TRBJ1-5, with D tentatively TRBD1 (6 bases). The length of the CDR3 is 15 residues. V was shortened by 2 bases and J by 4 bases, with 12 bases between the two germline ends. Germline CDR1 and CDR2: MGHRA and YSYEKL. CDR3 DNA: TGCGCCAGCAGCCAAACACAGGGCCCGAATCAGCCCCAGCATTTT. It translates to CASSQTQGPNQPQHF.

This clone has only a few counts. This chain joins TRBV30 and TRBJ1-5; the D is unclear. Germline-derived CDR1 and CDR2 are GTSNPN and SVGIG (reference sequence). V dropped 0 bases and J dropped 3 bases, with 6 bases sitting between them. This CDR3 is built from 13 residues. The CDR3 here is CAWSVENNQPQHF. Written as DNA, the CDR3 is TGTGCCTGGAGTGTAGAGAACAATCAGCCCCAGCATTTT.

This clone was seen once. The chain uses TRBV4-3 and TRBJ1-2; 12 bases are a match to TRBD1. V shed 4 bases, J shed 3 bases, and the junction held 15 bases outside the gene matches. The CDR3 is 19 amino acids. Germline CDR1 reads LGHNA; CDR2 reads YSLEER. CDR3 region: CASSLVQGQGAGRDYGYTF. DNA of the CDR3: TGCGCCAGCAGCCTAGTCCAGGGACAGGGGGCAGGGCGCGACTATGGCTACACCTTC.

The rearrangement joins TRBV18 to TRBJ1-3; D gene ambiguous. CDR1 and CDR2 from the germline V gene are KGHSH and LQKENI. Trimming cost V 0 bases and J 4 bases, with 10 bases left between them. This CDR3 has 15 amino acids. CDR3 coding DNA: TGTGCCAGCTCACCACCTTCTCAGTCAGGAAACACCATATATTTT. Translated: CASSPPSQSGNTIYF. Full variable domain (remainder filled in from reference TRBV18 and TRBJ1-3): NAGVMQNPRHLVRRRGQEARLRCSPMKGHSHVYWYRQLPEEGLKFMVYLQKENIIDESGMPKERFSAEFPKEGPSILRIQQVVRGDSAAYFCASSPPSQSGNTIYFGEGSWLTVV.

This chain connects TRBV19 to TRBJ2-2, with 8 bases lining up with TRBD1. Germline CDR1 is LNHDA and CDR2 is SQIVND (reference sequence). V was clipped by 0 bases and J by 5 bases; unmatched bases: 11. This CDR3 region has 18 residues. In DNA, the CDR3 is TGTGCCAGTAGTATAGATCGAGGCAGGGGGCGAGGAACCGGGGAGCTGTTTTTT. Amino acid sequence: CASSIDRGRGRGTGELFF. Filled out from reference TRBV19 and TRBJ2-2, the complete variable domain reads DGGITQSPKYLFRKEGQNVTLSCEQNLNHDAMYWYRQDPGQGLRLIYYSQIVNDFQKGDIAEGYSVSREKKESFPLTVTSAQKNPTAFYLCASSIDRGRGRGTGELFFGEGSRLTVL.

The rearrangement joins TRBV3-1 (or the pseudogene TRBV3-2) to TRBJ1-3, with D possibly being TRBD1 (6 bases). The germline gives CDR1 LGHDT, CDR2 YNNKEL (reference sequence). The V end was cut by 3 bases, the J end by 4 bases, with 10 bases between. There are 14 residues in the CDR3. The CDR3 loop is CASSHRGSGNTIYF. DNA for the CDR3: TGTGCCAGCAGCCACAGGGGCTCGGGAAACACCATATATTTT.

With respect to this clone: The junction differs from germline at one of its ends, possibly a read error. CDR3: CSATRGDF. CDR3 bases: TGCAGTGCCACCAGGGGCGACTTT. The V gene is TRBV20-1, the J gene TRBJ1-1; perhaps TRBD1 as D (6 bases). CDR1 and CDR2 from the germline V gene are DFQATT and SNEGSKA (reference sequence). There are 8 residues in the CDR3.

The chain carries TRBV30 and TRBJ1-6; 8 nucleotides line up with TRBD1. V lost 3 bases and J lost 0; bases outside the gene matches: 13. This CDR3 comprises 19 residues. Germline CDR1 GTSNPN, CDR2 SVGIG (reference sequence). The CDR3 region has the DNA TGTGCCTGGAGCCCCGGGGCAGGGGGCACCCGCTCCTATAATTCACCCCTCCACTTT. This encodes CAWSPGAGGTRSYNSPLHF.